This T cell receptor (beta chain) was identified during a study of blood T cell repertoires in COVID-19. Germline V gives CDR1 ENHRY, CDR2 SYGVKD. The CDR3 is 15 amino acids. J gave up 0 bases and V 2 bases, and 0 bases lay outside the gene matches. Here immunoSEQ multiplex PCR was the method, and the copy in TCRdb shows in-frame clones only, minus some. The repertoire has about 210,000 clones, roughly four fifths of them found once; the top ten carry about 9%. This sequence joins TRBV10-3 and TRBJ1-2; TRBD1 aligns across 10 bases. The clonotype originates from a man aged 40-50 years who had recovered from COVID-19. The sequenced sample consisted of PBMCs or T cells enriched from blood (not recorded which). The CDR3 region is CAISEGTGANYGYTF. In DNA form, the CDR3 reads TGTGCCATCAGTGAGGGGACAGGGGCTAACTATGGCTACACCTTC.